This entry features one T cell receptor beta chain sequence. The method was immunoSEQ multiplex PCR; TCRdb's version includes in-frame clones alone and lacks a portion of them. The sample holds about 110,000 clones; roughly 84% are singletons and the top ten take more than 2%. These data come from a study of PD-L1 blockade in urothelial cancer. Germline V lookup: CDR1 SGHRS, CDR2 YFSETQ. The CDR3 length is 14 residues. The germline V and J ends were trimmed by 4 bases and 2 bases, with 9 bases remaining between them. This specimen consisted of PBMCs, obtained around atezolizumab (anti-PD-L1) treatment. V is TRBV5-1 and J is TRBJ1-4; no definite D call. The TCR originated in a man in his fifties or sixties with urothelial cancer. Here the CDR3 DNA reads TGCGCCAGCAGCGCGACAAGCACTAATGAAAAACTGTTTTTT. Its translation: CASSATSTNEKLFF.